The source of this T cell receptor beta chain is a study of blood T cell repertoires in COVID-19. About the research overall: Acute and convalescent COVID-19 samples came from the United States, Italy and Spain. PBMCs, B-cell-depleted T cells, or T cells provided the cDNA or gDNA that made up the material.

Original methodology: It was from reference gene primer amplification that nucleated cell counts were estimated. Measured with immunoSEQ multiplex PCR; TCRdb has only the in-frame clones, and not every one. For V, J and clone size, that table is used; D and trimming come from the DNA. The sample shows about 180,000 clones, 70% to 90% of them seen only once. Sequencing input: peripheral blood. This TCR came from a man aged 45 to 65 with active or convalescent COVID-19.

CDR3 loop: CASIHPGDTEAFF. For the CDR3, the DNA is TGTGCCAGCATTCACCCAGGGGACACTGAAGCTTTCTTT. The chain joins TRBV6-5 to TRBJ1-1; D is possibly TRBD1 (6 bases). CDR1 MNHEY and CDR2 SVGAGI come from the germline V gene. This CDR3 region has 13 residues. V gave up 7 bases and J gave up 3 bases, with 12 bases separating them.